One and the same sample provided the 21 T cell receptor beta chains below, sequenced in a study of T cell responses to AZD1222 COVID-19 vaccine. Here immunoSEQ multiplex PCR was the method, and the copy in TCRdb shows in-frame clones only, minus some. This table holds 150,000 or so clones, roughly 90% found once. Material: peripheral blood, obtained on day 0 of AZD1222 vaccination. The source is an adult in good health.

The V gene is TRBV5-1, the J gene TRBJ2-2; D gene uncertain. Between the trimmed V and J ends, which lost 0 bases and 8 bases, there was a span of 8 bases. The CDR3 covers 13 residues. Germline V gene sequence: CDR1 SGHRS, CDR2 YFSETQ. This CDR3 reads CASSLVPHGELFF. CDR3 sequence (DNA): TGCGCCAGCAGCTTGGTGCCACATGGGGAGCTGTTTTTT.

The gene calls are TRBV29-1 and TRBJ1-2; D unclear. CDR1 and CDR2 (germline): SQVTM, ANQGSEA. The CDR3 length is 14 residues. The V gene lost 3 bases and the J gene lost 2 bases, with 13 bases spanning the gap. For the CDR3, the DNA is TGCAGCGTTGACCATCCGAGGCTAAACTATGGCTACACCTTC. Translating gives CSVDHPRLNYGYTF. The complete variable domain, with remaining parts taken from reference TRBV29-1 and TRBJ1-2, reads SAVISQKPSRDICQRGTSLTIQCQVDSQVTMMFWYRQQPGQSLTLIATANQGSEATYESGFVIDKFPISRPNLTFSTLTVSNMSPEDSSIYLCSVDHPRLNYGYTFGSGTRLTVV.

The chain links TRBV2 to TRBJ1-5; the D is unclear. This CDR3 is 13 amino acids long. Trimming pared 3 bases from V and 1 base from J, leaving 4 bases between. The germline gives CDR1 SNHLY, CDR2 FYNNEI. The CDR3: CASSDRSNQPQHF. CDR3 bases: TGTGCCAGCAGTGACAGGAGCAATCAGCCCCAGCATTTT. Looking up the rest from reference TRBV2 and TRBJ1-5 gives the full variable domain: EPEVTQTPSHQVTQMGQEVILRCVPISNHLYFYWYRQILGQKVEFLVSFYNNEISEKSEIFDDQFSVERPDGSNFTLKIRSTKLEDSAMYFCASSDRSNQPQHFGDGTRLSIL.

This chain joins TRBV7-6 and TRBJ2-5; D not certain. Per germline, CDR1 SGHVS and CDR2 FNYEAQ. With 7 bases removed from V and 2 bases from J, the gap between germline ends came to 17 bases. The length of the CDR3 is 15 residues. The CDR3 spells CASTPSVAEQETQYF. The CDR3 region has the DNA TGTGCCAGCACCCCGTCGGTGGCCGAGCAAGAGACCCAGTACTTC.

The chain links TRBV6-2 or TRBV6-3 to TRBJ2-3; D tentatively reads TRBD1 or TRBD2 (5 bases each). The CDR3 length is 15 residues. In germline, CDR1 is MNHEY, CDR2 SVGEGT. V was clipped by 6 bases and J by 2 bases, with 15 bases between them. The CDR3 region is CASSLPGAHTDTQYF. For the CDR3, the DNA is TGTGCCAGCAGCCTCCCCGGGGCCCACACAGATACGCAGTATTTT.

The chain recombines TRBV10-1 with TRBJ2-5; D unresolved. Trimming took off 8 bases at V and 4 bases at J, with 11 bases between the two ends. Per germline, CDR1 WNHNN and CDR2 SYGVQD (reference sequence). This CDR3 region has 12 residues. CDR3 sequence: CASGLSRETQYF. The CDR3 region has the DNA TGCGCCAGCGGATTGAGTCGAGAGACCCAGTACTTC.

This clone appeared once. The J gene is TRBJ1-4, the V gene TRBV6-2 or TRBV6-3, with 8 bases aligning to TRBD1. The CDR3 is 16 amino acids. The germline gives CDR1 MNHEY, CDR2 SVGEGT. The junction had 8 bases not matched to a gene; V was cut back by 2 bases and J by 6 bases. The CDR3 bases are TGTGCCAGCAGTTACAGCCCGGCAGGGGGCTATGAAAAACTGTTTTTT. This sequence encodes CASSYSPAGGYEKLFF.

V is TRBV28 and J is TRBJ2-4; weak D call: TRBD2 (5 bases). CDR3 size: 17 residues. From germline, CDR1 is MDHEN and CDR2 SYDVKM. V shed 6 bases and J shed 0 bases, with 18 bases lying between them. The CDR3 nucleotides are TGTGCCAGCAGCTCACAAGGACTGAACCTAGCCAAAAACATTCAGTACTTC. This sequence encodes CASSSQGLNLAKNIQYF.

The chain couples TRBV7-9 to TRBJ2-1; TRBD2 aligns across 7 bases. CDR3 length equals 13 residues. V was clipped by 8 bases and J by 3 bases; unmatched bases: 4. Germline values: CDR1 SEHNR, CDR2 FQNEAQ (reference sequence). The DNA for the CDR3 is TGTGCCAGCGGGAGGGGCAGCTACAATGAGCAGTTCTTC. Its protein product is CASGRGSYNEQFF.

The chain uses TRBV28 and TRBJ1-5, with 7 bases that match TRBD1. CDR1 and CDR2 (germline): MDHEN, SYDVKM. The CDR3 consists of 18 residues. Trimming took 2 bases from V and 4 from J; bases not matched to a gene: 14. CDR3 DNA sequence: TGTGCCAGCAGTTTAATAGGGTCGTTACAGGGGATAAATCAGCCCCAGCATTTT. It is translated as CASSLIGSLQGINQPQHF.

The gene calls are TRBV10-3 and TRBJ1-1, with 9 bases identical to TRBD1. The germline CDR1 and CDR2 sequences are ENHRY and SYGVKD. V lost 6 bases, J lost 4 bases, and 6 bases stayed unmatched. The CDR3 totals 14 residues. Here the CDR3 reads CAIRKGQGGTEAFF. The CDR3 nucleotides read TGTGCCATCAGGAAGGGACAGGGAGGCACTGAAGCTTTCTTT.

The CDR3 nucleotides are TGTGCCACTAGAGGACAGCCCAACACTGAAGCTTTCTTT. This encodes CATRGQPNTEAFF. The chain carries TRBV15 and TRBJ1-1; D may be TRBD1 (6 bases). V lost 9 bases to trimming and J lost 2 bases, with 13 bases between them. CDR1 is LNHNV and CDR2 is YYDKDF in the germline V gene (reference sequence). This CDR3 has 13 residues.

In this sample, this clone turned up once. This chain uses TRBV11-2 with TRBJ1-3, with 7 bases that match TRBD1. J gave up 5 bases and V 4 bases, and 8 bases lay outside the gene matches. Germline V gives CDR1 SGHAT, CDR2 FQNNGV. CDR3 size: 15 residues. The CDR3 region is CASSSGTANRNTIYF. CDR3 DNA sequence: TGTGCCAGCAGCTCCGGGACAGCTAATCGAAACACCATATATTTT.

This clone was found a few times. V and J are TRBV7-8 and TRBJ1-5; 9 nucleotides match TRBD1. The germline V gene encodes CDR1 SGHVS and CDR2 FQNEAQ. This CDR3 is 17 amino acids long. The junction had 10 bases not matched to a gene; V was cut back by 5 bases and J by 2 bases. As DNA, the CDR3 is TGTGCCAGCAGCCCCGGGACAGGGACGGACGGCAATCAGCCCCAGCATTTT. Protein sequence: CASSPGTGTDGNQPQHF.

This clone was seen only once. CDR3: CASSPGTTSNQPQHF. Here the CDR3 DNA reads TGTGCCAGCAGTCCCGGGACAACCAGCAATCAGCCCCAGCATTTT. V gene TRBV6-5 combines with J gene TRBJ1-5; D might be TRBD1 (6 bases). Looked up from germline, CDR1 is MNHEY and CDR2 is SVGAGI. There are 15 residues in the CDR3. The V end was cut by 5 bases, the J end by 1 base, with 12 bases between.

The rearrangement links TRBV5-1 to TRBJ2-7, with 8 bases that match TRBD2. V dropped 5 bases and J dropped 5; count of bases not matched to a gene: 12. CDR1 is SGHRS and CDR2 is YFSETQ in the germline V gene. This CDR3 has 15 residues. The CDR3 coding sequence is TGCGCCAGCAGGGTGGACAGAGGGACTAGAAACGAGCAGTACTTC. Amino acid sequence: CASRVDRGTRNEQYF. Using reference TRBV5-1 and TRBJ2-7 for the parts outside the CDR3, the full variable domain is KAGVTQTPRYLIKTRGQQVTLSCSPISGHRSVSWYQQTPGQGLQFLFEYFSETQRNKGNFPGRFSGRQFSNSRSEMNVSTLELGDSALYLCASRVDRGTRNEQYFGPGTRLTVT.

This clone came up once. The gene calls are TRBV19 and TRBJ2-1, with 11 bases fitting TRBD2. The length of the CDR3 is 14 residues. Germline V gives CDR1 LNHDA, CDR2 SQIVND (reference sequence). The ends lost 7 bases at V and 6 bases at J; junction bases unmatched: 5. CDR3 DNA: TGTGCCAGTAAGCTAGCGGGGGGCTTCAATGAGCAGTTCTTC. Protein: CASKLAGGFNEQFF.

The V gene is TRBV6-5, the J gene TRBJ1-1, with D unclear. Germline V gene data show CDR1 as MNHEY and CDR2 as SVGAGI. V was clipped by 7 bases and J by 5 bases, with 14 bases between them. This CDR3 is 13 amino acids long. CDR3 loop: CASTDSLGTEAFF. The CDR3 DNA is TGTGCCAGCACCGACTCCCTGGGGACTGAAGCTTTCTTT.

The rearrangement uses TRBV7-2 and TRBJ2-7; D remains ambiguous. V was clipped by 5 bases and J by 0 bases, with 5 bases between them. CDR1 and CDR2 from the germline V gene are SGHTA and FQGNSA. This CDR3 has 12 amino acids. This CDR3 is CASSASSYEQYF. For the CDR3, the DNA is TGTGCCAGCAGCGCCAGCTCCTACGAGCAGTACTTC.

This clone has more than one count but fewer than ten. V and J are TRBV5-5 and TRBJ2-7; D may be TRBD2 (5 bases). Germline-derived CDR1 and CDR2 are SGHKS and YYEKEE (reference sequence). Trimming took 1 base from V and 2 from J, leaving 16 bases between them. The CDR3 spans 16 residues. This CDR3 is CASSLKIATGTYEQYF. The CDR3 coding sequence is TGTGCCAGCAGCTTGAAGATAGCTACGGGAACCTACGAGCAGTACTTC.

The genes are TRBV28 and TRBJ1-2; D is perhaps TRBD1 (5 bases). Trimming cost V 3 bases and J 3 bases, with 8 bases left between them. Germline values: CDR1 MDHEN, CDR2 SYDVKM. CDR3 size: 13 residues. In nucleotides, the CDR3 is TGTGCCAGCAGTTTCCAGGGAGACTATGGCTACACCTTC. This encodes CASSFQGDYGYTF.